This T cell receptor beta chain emerged from a study of identical twins (dated by TCRdb to the mid-2010s). Study-level background: The study deep-sequenced TCR alpha and beta repertoires from monozygotic twins, unrelated adults of various ages and cord blood to test whether fetal clonotypes persist. To rule out contamination, replicate twin experiments were performed at different times with different library preparation protocols.

Study-level results and caveats: Zero-insertion analyses could be partly confounded by invariant T cells such as MAIT and iNKT, though diverse VJ usage argued against such confounding for most clonotypes. Because the same donors could not be followed over many years, the conclusions depended on cross-sectional statistical analysis. Abundant cord blood beta clonotypes had fewer insertions, young adult naive repertoires showed a similar but weaker trend, and memory repertoires showed no such trend. Compared with coincidental sharing between unrelated individuals, out-of-frame TCR alpha sequences shared between twins showed an excess of sequences with low generation probability. In monozygotic twins, recombination models systematically underestimated out-of-frame TCR alpha sharing, but the models matched the sharing seen between unrelated individuals. In beta out-of-frame sequences, excess twin sharing was weaker, because having fewer shared sequences lowered the signal-to-noise ratio.

Only healthy Caucasian donors were included. The twin cohort comprised three pairs of female monozygotic twins, all aged roughly 18 to 30 years. Positive isolation kits from Invitrogen were used to isolate the CD4+ and CD8+ T cell populations. This clonotype was recorded a few times. Its antigen is not yet known. The input lacks base qualities; no much larger clone sits a single base away. The protocol used for the library was 5' RACE. These reads were obtained on an Illumina HiSeq 2000. Template switching introduced a universal primer binding site; the final cDNA contained a unique molecular identifier, enabling accurate counting of TCR cDNA molecules. Specific primers in the conserved constant-segment region were used to synthesize first-strand cDNA for TCR alpha and beta chains. Each cDNA library was double barcoded, with a SMART-Mk sample barcode plus Illumina barcodes, to control for contamination. TruSeq adapter sequences along with Illumina sample barcodes were introduced in two successive PCR steps. The Illumina HiSeq platform was used with custom primers to sequence TCR alpha and beta cDNA libraries. Per the original workflow: MiGEC processed the raw reads to extract unique molecular identifiers, while MiXCR was used to determine the CDR3 positions. For each individual, recombination models were inferred using an EM algorithm with the repgenHMM and IGoR tools. Shared clonotype analysis was performed with the tcR package in R, normalizing sharing by the product of cloneset sizes. Out-of-frame nonproductive sequences were analyzed to study raw recombination free of thymic and clonal selection effects. The public reads were reanalyzed by TCRdb: fastp trimming at Q25, MiXCR alignment, in-frame beta chains only. Every CDR3 protein is listed once, alongside the most common genes and DNA of its rows. TCRdb's processing, not the authors', yielded these V and J calls. A total of a few hundred thousand distinct CDR3 sequences appear in this sample, over 11% of them only once. The ten largest clones represent around 0.98% of the sample.

Spanning cysteine to phenylalanine, the CDR3 consists of 17 amino acids. Only the CDR3 DNA stays, 51 bases, in frame from base 1. CDR1 and CDR2 are drawn from the germline V gene: MNHNS, SASEGT. Here V drops 5 bases and J drops 1 base, and the junction holds 9 bases not matched to any gene. The same sample was also studied in work on yellow fever vaccine responses in identical twins. As that second study puts it: According to the authors, the vaccine-induced T cell response in identical twins seemed to be partly convergent and partly specific to each individual. In identical twins, the study followed T cell clones that responded to the vaccine with precision.

The V gene is TRBV6-1 and the J gene is TRBJ2-4; 9 bases in the junction line up with TRBD1. Sequenced input: CD4+ T cells sorted from blood. The receptor was isolated from a woman between 18 and 30 years old in good health. The CDR3 reads CASSTSPGQGAKNIQYF. The nucleotides are TGTGCCAGCAGTACCTCTCCAGGACAGGGGGCCAAAAACATTCAGTACTTC.